Listed below are T cell receptor beta chains from one sample, sequenced in a study of T cell responses to AZD1222 COVID-19 vaccine. Produced via immunoSEQ multiplex PCR; TCRdb's table is partial and in-frame only. The profile shows about 140,000 clones, approximately 93% of them singletons. The sequenced sample was peripheral blood, obtained on day 0 of MenACWY control vaccination. The receptors here all came from an adult in good health. CDR3s include the opening cysteine and the closing phenylalanine or tryptophan. Each record gives: clone size, D gene, J gene, V gene, CDR3 DNA, CDR3 protein. D genes are given only for firm matches. Size is stated for part of the rows, as once, few or many counts, or as a class when the clone is expanded.

clone_size: .
d_call: .
j_call: TRBJ2-7
v_call: TRBV3-1/TRBV3-2
cdr3_nt: TGTGCCAGCAGCCGTCTGCGGGGAGAGGGGATTTTATACGAGCAGTACTTC
cdr3_aa: CASSRLRGEGILYEQYF

clone_size: .
d_call: TRBD1
j_call: TRBJ1-5
v_call: TRBV29-1
cdr3_nt: TGCAGCGTTCTTACTACAGGGGGCGGTCAGCCCCAGCATTTT
cdr3_aa: CSVLTTGGGQPQHF

clone_size: medium-sized
d_call: .
j_call: TRBJ1-2
v_call: TRBV12-3/TRBV12-4
cdr3_nt: TGTGCCAGCAGCTTAAGGATGTCCTATGGCTACACCTTC
cdr3_aa: CASSLRMSYGYTF

clone_size: .
d_call: TRBD2
j_call: TRBJ2-7
v_call: TRBV18
cdr3_nt: TGTGCCAGCCGCAGACCGGGAGGGATAGAGCAGTACTTC
cdr3_aa: CASRRPGGIEQYF

clone_size: .
d_call: TRBD1
j_call: TRBJ1-2
v_call: TRBV19
cdr3_nt: TGTGCCAGTAGAACCGGGACAGGGAGAATTGATGGCTACACCTTC
cdr3_aa: CASRTGTGRIDGYTF

clone_size: .
d_call: .
j_call: TRBJ1-3
v_call: TRBV5-1
cdr3_nt: TGCGCCAGCAGCACCTTGTCGTGGCCTTTCACCATATATTTT
cdr3_aa: CASSTLSWPFTIYF

clone_size: .
d_call: TRBD2
j_call: TRBJ2-7
v_call: TRBV5-4
cdr3_nt: TGTGCCAGCAGCCTCAGACTAGCGGGAGGGGGGGGCGAGCAGTACTTC
cdr3_aa: CASSLRLAGGGGEQYF

clone_size: .
d_call: .
j_call: TRBJ2-1
v_call: TRBV30
cdr3_nt: TGTGCCTGGAGTGCCCCAAACATGAGACAGGTGGCGTGGGACAATGAGCAGTTCTTC
cdr3_aa: CAWSAPNMRQVAWDNEQFF

clone_size: once
d_call: .
j_call: TRBJ2-1
v_call: TRBV3-1/TRBV3-2
cdr3_nt: TGTGCCAGCAGCCAGGGGGCGGGGCCGGGTAGAGGTGAGCAGTTCTTC
cdr3_aa: CASSQGAGPGRGEQFF

clone_size: .
d_call: .
j_call: TRBJ2-5
v_call: TRBV28
cdr3_nt: TGTGCCAGCAGTGGAGGGGAGACCCAGTACTTC
cdr3_aa: CASSGGETQYF

clone_size: .
d_call: .
j_call: TRBJ1-5
v_call: TRBV7-2
cdr3_nt: TGTGCCAGCAGCTTAGGAGGCCAGTATAGCAATCAGCCCCAGCATTTT
cdr3_aa: CASSLGGQYSNQPQHF

clone_size: .
d_call: .
j_call: TRBJ2-3
v_call: TRBV7-3
cdr3_nt: TGTGCCAGCAGCTTATCTGGCACAGATACGCAGTATTTT
cdr3_aa: CASSLSGTDTQYF

clone_size: .
d_call: .
j_call: TRBJ1-5
v_call: TRBV6-2/TRBV6-3
cdr3_nt: TGTGCCAGCAGTTACGGACCCTCGAGGTCTGATCAGCCCCAGCATTTT
cdr3_aa: CASSYGPSRSDQPQHF

clone_size: .
d_call: .
j_call: TRBJ2-5
v_call: TRBV6-2/TRBV6-3
cdr3_nt: TGTGCCAGCAGTGGGGCCCAAGAGACCCAGTACTTC
cdr3_aa: CASSGAQETQYF

clone_size: .
d_call: .
j_call: TRBJ2-7
v_call: TRBV12-3/TRBV12-4
cdr3_nt: TGTGCCAGCAGTCCCGGACAGAAGCAGTACTTC
cdr3_aa: CASSPGQKQYF

clone_size: .
d_call: .
j_call: TRBJ2-7
v_call: TRBV6-2/TRBV6-3
cdr3_nt: TGTGCCAGCAGTTACCAGGGATACGAGCAGTACTTC
cdr3_aa: CASSYQGYEQYF

clone_size: few
d_call: .
j_call: TRBJ2-2
v_call: TRBV27
cdr3_nt: TGTGCCAGCACCCAGACTAGTTTCACCGGGGAGCTGTTTTTT
cdr3_aa: CASTQTSFTGELFF

clone_size: .
d_call: TRBD1
j_call: TRBJ1-2
v_call: TRBV11-2
cdr3_nt: TGTGCCAGCAGCCCGACAGGGGTCAATGGCTACACCTTC
cdr3_aa: CASSPTGVNGYTF

clone_size: .
d_call: .
j_call: TRBJ1-4
v_call: TRBV4-3
cdr3_nt: TGCGCCAGCAGCCAGGGTCATCGGCAGGGGAATGAAAAACTGTTTTTT
cdr3_aa: CASSQGHRQGNEKLFF

clone_size: .
d_call: .
j_call: TRBJ1-1
v_call: TRBV7-2
cdr3_nt: TGTGCCAGCAGCTTACTGCAGATGAACACTGAAGCTTTCTTT
cdr3_aa: CASSLLQMNTEAFF

clone_size: .
d_call: .
j_call: TRBJ1-3
v_call: TRBV6-2/TRBV6-3
cdr3_nt: TGTGCCAGCAGCCCCCGAAGCTACTCTGGAAACACCATATATTTT
cdr3_aa: CASSPRSYSGNTIYF

clone_size: .
d_call: .
j_call: TRBJ1-4
v_call: TRBV18
cdr3_nt: TGTGCCAGCTCACCACGGCAGGGCGAAAAACTGTTTTTT
cdr3_aa: CASSPRQGEKLFF

clone_size: .
d_call: .
j_call: TRBJ1-1
v_call: TRBV6-5
cdr3_nt: TGTGCCAGCGCGGAAGCCCGGCGGTACACTGAAGCTTTCTTT
cdr3_aa: CASAEARRYTEAFF

clone_size: once
d_call: .
j_call: TRBJ2-7
v_call: TRBV4-3
cdr3_nt: TGCGCCAGCAGCCAAGAGTGGGGATCCTACGAGCAGTACTTC
cdr3_aa: CASSQEWGSYEQYF

clone_size: .
d_call: .
j_call: TRBJ2-7
v_call: TRBV4-1
cdr3_nt: TGCGCCAGCAGCCAAGATAGGTTCCCGGGGGCCTACGAGCAGTACTTC
cdr3_aa: CASSQDRFPGAYEQYF